This TCR beta chain was captured in a study of metastatic and nonmetastatic thyroid tumors. Background on the study: Thyroid patients, malignant and benign, had repertoires compared across blood and tumor or nodule tissue.

With MiXCR, TCRdb called clones anew from the PCR reads. The sample holds about 14,000 clones, 25% to 35% seen once. Study-level findings and limits: According to reports, the diversity of TCR beta was significantly higher in malignant thyroid tumors than in benign nodules, and this held in both blood and tumor samples.

On this clone itself: The antigen is undetermined.

The entire patient cohort was treatment-naive prior to thyroid surgery. Sequenced sample: blood. This TCR derives from a female donor with papillary thyroid cancer or a benign thyroid nodule (not recorded which). Some clones in this sample may be carry-over from other donors' samples.

The CDR3 loop is CASSFTGGDYGYTF. The CDR3 coding sequence is TGTGCCAGCAGCTTTACAGGGGGCGACTATGGCTACACCTTC. This chain joins TRBV7-2 and TRBJ1-2; 9 bases map to TRBD1. Trimming at V came to 3 bases and at J to 3 bases, leaving 2 bases not matched to a gene. Germline CDR1 reads SGHTA; CDR2 reads FQGNSA. The CDR3 is 14 residues long.